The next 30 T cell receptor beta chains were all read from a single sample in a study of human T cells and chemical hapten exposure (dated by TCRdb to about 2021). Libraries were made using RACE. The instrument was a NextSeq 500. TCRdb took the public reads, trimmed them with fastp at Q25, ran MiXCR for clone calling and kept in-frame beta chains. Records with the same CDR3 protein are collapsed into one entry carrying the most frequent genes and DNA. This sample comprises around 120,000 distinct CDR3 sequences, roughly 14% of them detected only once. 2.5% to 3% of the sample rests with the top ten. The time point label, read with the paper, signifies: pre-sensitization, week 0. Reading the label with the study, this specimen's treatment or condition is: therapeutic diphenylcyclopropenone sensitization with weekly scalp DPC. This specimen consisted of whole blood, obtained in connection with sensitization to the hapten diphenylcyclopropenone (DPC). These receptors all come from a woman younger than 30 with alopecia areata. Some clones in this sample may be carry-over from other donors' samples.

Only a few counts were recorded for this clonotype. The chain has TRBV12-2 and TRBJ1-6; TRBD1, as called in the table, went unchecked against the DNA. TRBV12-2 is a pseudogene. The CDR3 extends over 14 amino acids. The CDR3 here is CASRRQFYNSPLHF. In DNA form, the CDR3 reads TGTGCAAGTCGACGACAGTTCTATAATTCACCCCTCCACTTT.

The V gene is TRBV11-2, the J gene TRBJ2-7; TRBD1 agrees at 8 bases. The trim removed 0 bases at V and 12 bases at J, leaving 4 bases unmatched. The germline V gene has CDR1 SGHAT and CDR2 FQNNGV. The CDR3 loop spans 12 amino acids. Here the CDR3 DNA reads TGTGCCAGCAGCTTAGATGGGACAGGAGGGTACTTC. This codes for CASSLDGTGGYF.

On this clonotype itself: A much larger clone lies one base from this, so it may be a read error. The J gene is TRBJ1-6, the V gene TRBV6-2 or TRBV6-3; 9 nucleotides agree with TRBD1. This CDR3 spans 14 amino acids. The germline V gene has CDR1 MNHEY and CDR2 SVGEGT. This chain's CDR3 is CVTKTGTGFLPLHF. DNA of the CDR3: TGTGTCACCAAGACCGGGACAGGGTTTTTACCCCTCCACTTT.

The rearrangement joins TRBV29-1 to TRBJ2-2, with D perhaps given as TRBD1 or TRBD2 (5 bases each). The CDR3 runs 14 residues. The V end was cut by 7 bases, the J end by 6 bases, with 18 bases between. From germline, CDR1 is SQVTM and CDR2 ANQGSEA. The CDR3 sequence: CSALARLGAGELFF. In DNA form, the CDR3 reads TGCAGCGCCCTCGCCAGGTTGGGGGCCGGGGAGCTGTTTTTT.

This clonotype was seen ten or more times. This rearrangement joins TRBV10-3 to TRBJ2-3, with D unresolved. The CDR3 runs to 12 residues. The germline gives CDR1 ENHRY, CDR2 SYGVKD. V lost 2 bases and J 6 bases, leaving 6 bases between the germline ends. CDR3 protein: CAISEPTDTQYF. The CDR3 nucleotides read TGTGCCATCAGTGAGCCTACGGATACGCAGTATTTT.

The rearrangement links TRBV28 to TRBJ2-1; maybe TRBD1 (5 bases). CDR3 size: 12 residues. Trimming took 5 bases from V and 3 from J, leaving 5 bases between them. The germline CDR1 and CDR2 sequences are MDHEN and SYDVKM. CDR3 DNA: TGTGCCAGCAGTGACAGCTACAATGAGCAGTTCTTC. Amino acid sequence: CASSDSYNEQFF.

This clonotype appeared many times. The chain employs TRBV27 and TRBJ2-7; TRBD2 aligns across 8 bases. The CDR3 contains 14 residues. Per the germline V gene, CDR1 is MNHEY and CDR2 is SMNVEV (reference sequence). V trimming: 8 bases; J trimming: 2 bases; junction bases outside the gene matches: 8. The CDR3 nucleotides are TGTGCCAGCGGATCCCGGGGGGGACCCTACGAGCAGTACTTC. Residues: CASGSRGGPYEQYF.

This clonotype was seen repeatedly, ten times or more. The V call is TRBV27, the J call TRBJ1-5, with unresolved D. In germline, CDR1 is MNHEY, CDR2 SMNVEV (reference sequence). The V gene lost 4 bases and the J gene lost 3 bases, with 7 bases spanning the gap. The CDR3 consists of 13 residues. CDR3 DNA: TGTGCCAGCAGTTCGGGGTCCAATCAGCCCCAGCATTTT. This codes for CASSSGSNQPQHF.

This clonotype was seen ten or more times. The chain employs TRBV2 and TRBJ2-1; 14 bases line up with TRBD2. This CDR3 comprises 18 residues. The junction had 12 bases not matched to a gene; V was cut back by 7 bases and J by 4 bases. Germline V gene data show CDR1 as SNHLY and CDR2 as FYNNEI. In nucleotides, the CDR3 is TGTGCCAGCACTAAAAACGGACTAGCGGGGGGATATTACAATGAGCAGTTCTTC. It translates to CASTKNGLAGGYYNEQFF.

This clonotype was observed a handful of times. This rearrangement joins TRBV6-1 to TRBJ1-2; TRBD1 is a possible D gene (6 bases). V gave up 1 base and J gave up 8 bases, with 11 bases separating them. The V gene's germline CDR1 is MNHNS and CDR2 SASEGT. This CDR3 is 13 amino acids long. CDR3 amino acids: CASSEGQERGYTF. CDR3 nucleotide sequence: TGTGCCAGCAGTGAAGGACAGGAGAGAGGCTACACCTTC.

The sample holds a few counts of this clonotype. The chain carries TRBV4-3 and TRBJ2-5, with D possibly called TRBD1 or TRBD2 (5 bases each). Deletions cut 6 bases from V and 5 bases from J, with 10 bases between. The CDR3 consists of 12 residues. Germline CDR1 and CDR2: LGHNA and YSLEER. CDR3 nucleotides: TGCGCCAGCAGTCCCGAGGGGGAGACCCAGTACTTC. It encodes CASSPEGETQYF.

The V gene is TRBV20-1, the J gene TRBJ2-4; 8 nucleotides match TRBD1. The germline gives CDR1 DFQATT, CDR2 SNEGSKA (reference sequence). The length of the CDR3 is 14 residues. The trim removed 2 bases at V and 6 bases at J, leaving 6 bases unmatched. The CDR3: CSARSGTGGNIQYF. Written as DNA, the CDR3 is TGCAGTGCTAGATCGGGGACAGGAGGAAACATTCAGTACTTC.

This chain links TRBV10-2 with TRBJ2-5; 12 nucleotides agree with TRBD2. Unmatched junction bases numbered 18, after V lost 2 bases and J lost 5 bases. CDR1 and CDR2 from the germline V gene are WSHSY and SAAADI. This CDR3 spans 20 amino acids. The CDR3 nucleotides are TGCGCCAGCAGTGAGGGGCCTATGACTAGCGGGGGCCCATTAGGCGAGACCCAGTACTTC. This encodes CASSEGPMTSGGPLGETQYF.

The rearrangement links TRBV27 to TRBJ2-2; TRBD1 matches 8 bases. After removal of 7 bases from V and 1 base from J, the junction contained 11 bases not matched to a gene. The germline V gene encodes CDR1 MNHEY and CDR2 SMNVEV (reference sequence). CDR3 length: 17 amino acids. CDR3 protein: CASTPDRASLNTGELFF. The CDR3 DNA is TGTGCCAGCACCCCGGACAGGGCCTCTTTGAACACCGGGGAGCTGTTTTTT.

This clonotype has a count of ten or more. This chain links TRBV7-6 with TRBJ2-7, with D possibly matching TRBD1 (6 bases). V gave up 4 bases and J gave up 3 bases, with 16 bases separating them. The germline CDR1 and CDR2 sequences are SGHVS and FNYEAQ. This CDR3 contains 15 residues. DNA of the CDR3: TGTGCCAGCAGCTCCCTGGCAGGGGCCCTCTACGAGCAGTACTTC. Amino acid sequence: CASSSLAGALYEQYF.

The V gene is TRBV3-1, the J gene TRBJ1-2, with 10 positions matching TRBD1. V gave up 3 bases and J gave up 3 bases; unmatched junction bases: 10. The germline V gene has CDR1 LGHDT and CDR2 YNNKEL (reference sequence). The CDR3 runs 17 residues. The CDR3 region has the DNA TGTGCCAGCAGCCAGCTACACGGACAGGGGGACCACTATGGCTACACCTTC. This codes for CASSQLHGQGDHYGYTF.

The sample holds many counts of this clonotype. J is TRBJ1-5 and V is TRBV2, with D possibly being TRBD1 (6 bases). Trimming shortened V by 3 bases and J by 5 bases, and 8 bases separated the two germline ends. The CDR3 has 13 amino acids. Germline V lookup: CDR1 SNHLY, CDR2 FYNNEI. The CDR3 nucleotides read TGTGCCAGCAGTGACTCAGGGGATCAGCCCCAGCATTTT. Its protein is CASSDSGDQPQHF.

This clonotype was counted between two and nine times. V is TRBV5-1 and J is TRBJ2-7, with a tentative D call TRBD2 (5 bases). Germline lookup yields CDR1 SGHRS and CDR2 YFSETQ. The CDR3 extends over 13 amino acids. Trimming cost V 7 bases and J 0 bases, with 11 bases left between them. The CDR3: CASQPSGSYEQYF. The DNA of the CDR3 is TGCGCCAGCCAGCCAAGCGGCTCCTACGAGCAGTACTTC.

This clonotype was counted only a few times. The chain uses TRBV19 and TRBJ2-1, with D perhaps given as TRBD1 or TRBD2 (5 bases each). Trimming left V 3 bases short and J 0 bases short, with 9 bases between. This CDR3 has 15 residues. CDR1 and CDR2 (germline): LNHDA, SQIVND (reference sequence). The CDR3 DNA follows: TGTGCCAGTAGTATGGGGACCTTCTCCTACAATGAGCAGTTCTTC. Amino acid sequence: CASSMGTFSYNEQFF.

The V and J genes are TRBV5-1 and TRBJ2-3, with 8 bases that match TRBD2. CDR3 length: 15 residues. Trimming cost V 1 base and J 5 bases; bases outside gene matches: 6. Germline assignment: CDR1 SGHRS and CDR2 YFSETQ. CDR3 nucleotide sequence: TGCGCCAGCAGCTTGCGGGGGGGCCGTGAAGATACGCAGTATTTT. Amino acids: CASSLRGGREDTQYF. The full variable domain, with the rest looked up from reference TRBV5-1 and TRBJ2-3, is KAGVTQTPRYLIKTRGQQVTLSCSPISGHRSVSWYQQTPGQGLQFLFEYFSETQRNKGNFPGRFSGRQFSNSRSEMNVSTLELGDSALYLCASSLRGGREDTQYFGPGTRLTVL.

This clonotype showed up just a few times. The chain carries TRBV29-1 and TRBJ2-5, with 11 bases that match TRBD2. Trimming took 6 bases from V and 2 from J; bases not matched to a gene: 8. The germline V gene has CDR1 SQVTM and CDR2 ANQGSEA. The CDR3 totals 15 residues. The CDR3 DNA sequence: TGCAGCGTCCACCGACTAGCGGGGAGTCAAGAGACCCAGTACTTC. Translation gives CSVHRLAGSQETQYF.

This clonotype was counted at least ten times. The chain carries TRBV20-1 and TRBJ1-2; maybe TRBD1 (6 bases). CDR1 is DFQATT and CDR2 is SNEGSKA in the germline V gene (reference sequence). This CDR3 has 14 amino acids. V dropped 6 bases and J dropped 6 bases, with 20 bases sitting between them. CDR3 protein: CSADVLGTKNGYTF. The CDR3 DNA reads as TGCAGTGCCGACGTACTCGGGACAAAAAATGGCTACACCTTC.

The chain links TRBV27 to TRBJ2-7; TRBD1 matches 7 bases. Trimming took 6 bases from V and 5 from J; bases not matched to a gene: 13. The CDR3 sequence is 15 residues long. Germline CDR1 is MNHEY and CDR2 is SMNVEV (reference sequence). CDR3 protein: CASSPGQLGSHEQYF. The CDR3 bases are TGTGCCAGCAGCCCGGGACAGTTGGGGAGCCACGAGCAGTACTTC.

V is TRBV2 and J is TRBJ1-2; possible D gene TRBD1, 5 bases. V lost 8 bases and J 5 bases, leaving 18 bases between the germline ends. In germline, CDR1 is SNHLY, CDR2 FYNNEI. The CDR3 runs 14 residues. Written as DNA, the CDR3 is TGTGCCAGCTACTTCAGGGACCCATTTTATGGCTACACCTTC. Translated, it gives CASYFRDPFYGYTF. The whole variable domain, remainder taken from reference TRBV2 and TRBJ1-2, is EPEVTQTPSHQVTQMGQEVILRCVPISNHLYFYWYRQILGQKVEFLVSFYNNEISEKSEIFDDQFSVERPDGSNFTLKIRSTKLEDSAMYFCASYFRDPFYGYTFGSGTRLTVV.

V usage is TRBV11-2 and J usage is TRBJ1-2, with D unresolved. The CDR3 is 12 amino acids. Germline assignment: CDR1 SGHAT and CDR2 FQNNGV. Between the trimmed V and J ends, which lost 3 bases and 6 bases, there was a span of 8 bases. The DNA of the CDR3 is TGTGCCAGCAGCTTTCGGGTAGATGGCTACACCTTC. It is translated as CASSFRVDGYTF.

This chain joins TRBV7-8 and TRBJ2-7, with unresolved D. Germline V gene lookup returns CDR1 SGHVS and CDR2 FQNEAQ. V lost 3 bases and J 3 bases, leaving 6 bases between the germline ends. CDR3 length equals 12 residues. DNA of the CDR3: TGTGCCAGCAGCTTTGTAATCTACGAGCAGTACTTC. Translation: CASSFVIYEQYF.

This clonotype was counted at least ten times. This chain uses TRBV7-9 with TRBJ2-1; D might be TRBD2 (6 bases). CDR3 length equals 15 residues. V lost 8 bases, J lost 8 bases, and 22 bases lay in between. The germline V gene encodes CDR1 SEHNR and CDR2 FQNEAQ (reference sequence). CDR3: CASGGRRSGLDEQFF. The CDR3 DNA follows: TGTGCCAGCGGGGGGAGACGGTCGGGGTTGGATGAGCAGTTCTTC. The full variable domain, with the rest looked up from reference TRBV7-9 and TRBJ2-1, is DTGVSQNPRHKITKRGQNVTFRCDPISEHNRLYWYRQTLGQGPEFLTYFQNEAQLEKSRLLSDRFSAERPKGSFSTLEIQRTEQGDSAMYLCASGGRRSGLDEQFFGPGTRLTVL.

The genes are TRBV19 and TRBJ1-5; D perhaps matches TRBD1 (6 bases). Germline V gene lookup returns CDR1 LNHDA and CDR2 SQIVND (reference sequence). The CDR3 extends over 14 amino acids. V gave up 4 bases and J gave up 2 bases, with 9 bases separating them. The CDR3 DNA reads TGTGCCAGTAGTACGACAGGAGGCAATCAGCCCCAGCATTTT. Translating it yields CASSTTGGNQPQHF.

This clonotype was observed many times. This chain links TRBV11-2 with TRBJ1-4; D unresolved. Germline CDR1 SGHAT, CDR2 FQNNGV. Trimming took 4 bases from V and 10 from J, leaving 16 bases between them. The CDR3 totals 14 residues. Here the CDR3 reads CASSSLRQSGKLFF. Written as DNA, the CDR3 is TGTGCCAGCAGCTCCCTGAGGCAGTCGGGAAAACTGTTTTTT.

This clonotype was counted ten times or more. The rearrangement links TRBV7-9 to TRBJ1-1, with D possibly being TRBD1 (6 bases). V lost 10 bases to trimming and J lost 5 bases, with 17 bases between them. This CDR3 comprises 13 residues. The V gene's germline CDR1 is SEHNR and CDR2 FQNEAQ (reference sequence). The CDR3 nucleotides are TGTGCCATTCCGACAGGTCTGGGGACTGAAGCTTTCTTT. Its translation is CAIPTGLGTEAFF.